This T cell receptor beta chain is drawn from a study of CD8 T cells in Susac syndrome. Study overall: Treatment at blood withdrawal was none, corticosteroids, or intravenous immunoglobulin alone in Susac syndrome patients.

Germline trimming cut 3 bases from V and 4 bases from J; bases unmatched to any gene: 5. Germline V CDR1 and CDR2: LNHNV, YYDKDF (reference sequence). The CDR3 spans 16 residues. RNA, at about 0.5 to 1 ug, was reverse transcribed with random hexamers. The immunoSEQ assay covered 54 Vbeta and 13 Jbeta segments for CDR3. MiXCR, run by TCRdb on the immunoSEQ multiplex PCR reads, gives a single entry per CDR3 protein. The table shows roughly 100,000 distinct CDR3 sequences, with roughly 94% occurring only once. This clonotype was sampled from a human donor with Susac syndrome. Sequences were obtained from CD4+ T cells from PBMCs. The V call is TRBV15, the J call TRBJ2-3; TRBD2 matches 12 bases. In nucleotides, the CDR3 is TGTGCCACCAGCAGCGAACTAGCGGGGGGCCCAGATACGCAGTATTTT. It translates to CATSSELAGGPDTQYF.